These 7 T cell receptor beta chains came from one sample sequenced in a study of blood T cell repertoires in COVID-19. Method: immunoSEQ multiplex PCR; TCRdb's copy keeps in-frame clones and lacks some. This sample has around 150,000 clones, with 88% found just once. Sequencing was done on a sample of peripheral blood. The receptors were gathered from a human donor with COVID-19, enrolled during active disease. The donor label of this sample is uncertain.

The chain is built from TRBV7-9 and TRBJ1-5, with 7 bases identical to TRBD1. The CDR3 loop spans 17 amino acids. Losses at the gene ends were 4 bases for V and 3 bases for J; bases not matched to a gene: 12. CDR1 SEHNR and CDR2 FQNEAQ come from the germline V gene (reference sequence). CDR3 in DNA: TGTGCCAGCAGCTCCGTCTTTTCTGACAGGGACAATCAGCCCCAGCATTTT. Encoded protein: CASSSVFSDRDNQPQHF.

This chain links TRBV18 with TRBJ1-5; TRBD1 matches 8 bases. Germline V lookup: CDR1 KGHSH, CDR2 LQKENI. The CDR3 sequence is 15 residues long. Trimming removed 5 bases from V and 1 base from J; junction bases left unmatched: 4. The CDR3 sequence is CASSTTGGSNQPQHF. The CDR3 region has the DNA TGTGCCAGCTCAACTACAGGGGGGAGCAATCAGCCCCAGCATTTT. Supplemented by reference TRBV18 and TRBJ1-5, the full variable domain reads NAGVMQNPRHLVRRRGQEARLRCSPMKGHSHVYWYRQLPEEGLKFMVYLQKENIIDESGMPKERFSAEFPKEGPSILRIQQVVRGDSAAYFCASSTTGGSNQPQHFGDGTRLSIL.

V is TRBV10-2 and J is TRBJ2-7; a possible D gene is TRBD2 (5 bases). This CDR3 is built from 16 residues. Germline values: CDR1 WSHSY, CDR2 SAAADI. V shed 2 bases and J shed 5 bases, with 19 bases lying between them. Here the CDR3 DNA reads TGCGCCAGCAGTGAGGTTACTAGAAGTTACAAGCACGAGCAGTACTTC. The encoded protein is CASSEVTRSYKHEQYF.

This clone was recorded only once. The V call is TRBV6-5, the J call TRBJ2-2; possibly TRBD1 for D (6 bases). The ends were cut back, 0 bases at V and 8 bases at J, with 10 bases in the middle. From germline, CDR1 is MNHEY and CDR2 SVGAGI. The CDR3 totals 14 residues. The CDR3, as DNA: TGTGCCAGCAGTTACTCAGGGGGAGAAGGGGAGCTGTTTTTT. Its protein product is CASSYSGGEGELFF.

V and J are TRBV30 and TRBJ1-6; TRBD1 is a possible D gene (5 bases). V dropped 4 bases and J dropped 8 bases, with 18 bases sitting between them. Germline V gene lookup returns CDR1 GTSNPN and CDR2 SVGIG (reference sequence). The CDR3 is 15 amino acids. The CDR3 nucleotides are TGTGCCTGGACGCGTTTGGGGCGAGTTGATTCACCCCTCCACTTT. Translated: CAWTRLGRVDSPLHF.

J is TRBJ2-7 and V is TRBV18; 11 positions agree with TRBD1. Germline V CDR1 and CDR2: KGHSH, LQKENI. CDR3 length: 14 amino acids. Losses at the gene ends were 2 bases for V and 4 bases for J; bases not matched to a gene: 1. This chain's CDR3 is CASSPGDRGYEQYF. In nucleotides, the CDR3 is TGTGCCAGCTCACCAGGGGACAGGGGGTACGAGCAGTACTTC.

The chain couples TRBV25-1 to TRBJ1-4, with D maybe TRBD1 (5 bases). V lost 5 bases to trimming and J lost 14 bases, with 21 bases between them. CDR3 size: 14 residues. The germline gives CDR1 MGHDK, CDR2 SYGVNS. DNA for the CDR3: TGTGCCAGCAGTTCCGGGGGAGTGAACAGGATGCTGTTTTTT. Translating it yields CASSSGGVNRMLFF.